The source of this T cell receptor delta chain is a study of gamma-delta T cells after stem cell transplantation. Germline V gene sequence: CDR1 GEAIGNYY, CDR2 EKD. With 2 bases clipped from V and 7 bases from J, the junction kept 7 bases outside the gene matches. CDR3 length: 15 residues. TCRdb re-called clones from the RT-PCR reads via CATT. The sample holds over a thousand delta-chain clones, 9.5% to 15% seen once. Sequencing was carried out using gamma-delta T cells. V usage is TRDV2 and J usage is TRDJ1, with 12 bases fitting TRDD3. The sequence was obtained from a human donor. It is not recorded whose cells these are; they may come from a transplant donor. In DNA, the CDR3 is TGTGCCTGTGACAATCTCCTGGGGGATACGCCTAAACTCATCTTT. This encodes CACDNLLGDTPKLIF.